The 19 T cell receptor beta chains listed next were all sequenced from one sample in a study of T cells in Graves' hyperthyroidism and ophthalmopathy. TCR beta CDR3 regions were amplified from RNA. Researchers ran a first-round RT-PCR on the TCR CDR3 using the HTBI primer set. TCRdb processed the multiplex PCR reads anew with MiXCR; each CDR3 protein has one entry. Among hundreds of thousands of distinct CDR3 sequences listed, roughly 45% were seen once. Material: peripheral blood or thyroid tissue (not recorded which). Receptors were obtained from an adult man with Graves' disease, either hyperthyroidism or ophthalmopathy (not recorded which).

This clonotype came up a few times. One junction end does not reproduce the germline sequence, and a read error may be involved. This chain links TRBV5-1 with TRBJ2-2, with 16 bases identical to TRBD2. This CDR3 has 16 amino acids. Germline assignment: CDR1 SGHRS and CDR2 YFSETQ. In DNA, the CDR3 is TGTGCCAGCAGCGGGGGACTAGCGGGAGGGTTCCGGGAGCTGTTTTTT. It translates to CASSGGLAGGFRELFF. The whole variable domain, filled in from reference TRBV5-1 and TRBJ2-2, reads KAGVTQTPRYLIKTRGQQVTLSCSPISGHRSVSWYQQTPGQGLQFLFEYFSETQRNKGNFPGRFSGRQFSNSRSEMNVSTLELGDSALYLCASSGGLAGGFRELFFGEGSRLTVL.

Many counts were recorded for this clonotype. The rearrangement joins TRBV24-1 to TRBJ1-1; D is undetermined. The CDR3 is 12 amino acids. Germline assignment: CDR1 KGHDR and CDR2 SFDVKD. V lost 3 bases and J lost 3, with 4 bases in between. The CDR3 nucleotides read TGTGCCACCAGTGATGGGTACACTGAAGCTTTCTTT. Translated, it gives CATSDGYTEAFF.

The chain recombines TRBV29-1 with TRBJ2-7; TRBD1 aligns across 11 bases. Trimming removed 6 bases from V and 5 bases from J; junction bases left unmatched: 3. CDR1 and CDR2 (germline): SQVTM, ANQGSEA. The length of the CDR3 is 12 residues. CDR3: CSVRDRGDEQYF. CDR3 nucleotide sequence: TGCAGCGTCCGGGACAGGGGGGACGAGCAGTACTTC.

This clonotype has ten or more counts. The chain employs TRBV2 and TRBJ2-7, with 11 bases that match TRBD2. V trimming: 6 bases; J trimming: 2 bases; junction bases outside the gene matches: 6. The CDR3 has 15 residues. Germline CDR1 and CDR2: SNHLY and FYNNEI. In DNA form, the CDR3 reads TGTGCCAGCAGGGCGGGACTAGCGGAGACCTACGAGCAGTACTTC. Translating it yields CASRAGLAETYEQYF.

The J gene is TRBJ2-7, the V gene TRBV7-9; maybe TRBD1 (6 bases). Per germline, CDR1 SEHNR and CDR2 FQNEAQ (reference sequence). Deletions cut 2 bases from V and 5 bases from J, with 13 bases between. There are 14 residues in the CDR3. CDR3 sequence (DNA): TGTGCCAGCAGCTTACCAGGCAGGGGCGACGAGCAGTACTTC. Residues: CASSLPGRGDEQYF.

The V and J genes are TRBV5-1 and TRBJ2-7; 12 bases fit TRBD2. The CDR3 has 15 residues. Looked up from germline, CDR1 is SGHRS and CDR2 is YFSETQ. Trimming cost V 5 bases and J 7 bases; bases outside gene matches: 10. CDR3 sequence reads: CASRSLAGGSREQYF. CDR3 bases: TGCGCCAGCAGATCACTAGCGGGAGGTTCGAGGGAGCAGTACTTC.

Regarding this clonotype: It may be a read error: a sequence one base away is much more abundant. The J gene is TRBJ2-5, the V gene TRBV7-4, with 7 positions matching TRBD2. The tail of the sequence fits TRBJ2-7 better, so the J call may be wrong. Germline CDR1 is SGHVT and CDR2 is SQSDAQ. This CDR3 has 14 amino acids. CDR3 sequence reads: CASSLAGVWREQYF. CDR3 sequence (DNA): TGTGCCAGCAGCTTGGCGGGGGTCTGGCGCGAGCAGTACTTC.

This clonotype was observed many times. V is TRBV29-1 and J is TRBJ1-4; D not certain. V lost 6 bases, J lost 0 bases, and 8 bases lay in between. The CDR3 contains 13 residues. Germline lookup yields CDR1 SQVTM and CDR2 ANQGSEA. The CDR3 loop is CSVTGATNEKLFF. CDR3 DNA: TGCAGCGTGACGGGTGCAACTAATGAAAAACTGTTTTTT.

The CDR3 loop reads CASSTFGDEQYF. The DNA of the CDR3 is TGCGCCAGCAGCACCTTCGGGGACGAGCAGTACTTC. V usage is TRBV5-1 and J usage is TRBJ2-7, with D tentatively TRBD2 (5 bases). CDR1 and CDR2 from the germline V gene are SGHRS and YFSETQ. The CDR3 runs to 12 residues. Trimming stripped 4 bases from V and 5 bases from J, with 10 bases between.

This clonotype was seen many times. CDR3: CASSLGTGLNSPLHF. CDR3 in DNA: TGTGCCAGCAGCTTAGGGACAGGACTTAATTCACCCCTCCACTTT. This rearrangement joins TRBV7-9 to TRBJ1-6; 7 nucleotides align to TRBD1. Per germline, CDR1 SEHNR and CDR2 FQNEAQ (reference sequence). V was clipped by 1 base and J by 6 bases; unmatched bases: 3. This CDR3 is built from 15 residues.

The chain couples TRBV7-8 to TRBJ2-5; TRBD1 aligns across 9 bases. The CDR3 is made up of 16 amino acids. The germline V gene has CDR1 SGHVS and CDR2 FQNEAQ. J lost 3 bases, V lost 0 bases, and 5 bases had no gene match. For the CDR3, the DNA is TGTGCCAGCAGCTTAGCGACAGGGGGACAAGAAGAGACCCAGTACTTC. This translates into CASSLATGGQEETQYF.

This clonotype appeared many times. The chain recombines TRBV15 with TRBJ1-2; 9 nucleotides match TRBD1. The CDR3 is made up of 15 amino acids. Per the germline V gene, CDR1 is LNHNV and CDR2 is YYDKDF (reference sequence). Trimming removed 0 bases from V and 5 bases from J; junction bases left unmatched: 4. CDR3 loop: CATSRDGTGKYGYTF. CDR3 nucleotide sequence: TGTGCCACCAGCAGAGATGGGACAGGGAAGTATGGCTACACCTTC.

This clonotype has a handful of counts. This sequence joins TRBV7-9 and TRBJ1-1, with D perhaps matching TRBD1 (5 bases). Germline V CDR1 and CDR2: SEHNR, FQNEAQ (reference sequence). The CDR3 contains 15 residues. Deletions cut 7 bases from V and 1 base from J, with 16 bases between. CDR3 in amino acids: CASNLGGQSNTEAFF. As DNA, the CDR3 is TGTGCCAGCAACTTGGGAGGACAATCGAACACTGAAGCTTTCTTT.

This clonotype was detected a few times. CDR3 protein: CASSQQGGGGYTF. CDR3 sequence (DNA): TGTGCCAGCAGTCAACAGGGAGGGGGTGGCTACACCTTC. The chain is built from TRBV2 and TRBJ1-2; a weak D match, TRBD1 (6 bases). Trimming cost V 5 bases and J 7 bases, with 14 bases left between them. Germline V lookup: CDR1 SNHLY, CDR2 FYNNEI. This CDR3 region has 13 residues.

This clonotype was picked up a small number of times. CDR3 sequence (DNA): TGTGCCAGTAGTATAGTGCCGGGCCAGGGCGAAGCTTTCTTT. Translating it yields CASSIVPGQGEAFF. This chain links TRBV19 with TRBJ1-1; D may be TRBD1 (5 bases). Trimming pared 1 base from V and 8 bases from J, leaving 14 bases between. CDR3 length: 14 amino acids. CDR1 LNHDA and CDR2 SQIVND come from the germline V gene (reference sequence).

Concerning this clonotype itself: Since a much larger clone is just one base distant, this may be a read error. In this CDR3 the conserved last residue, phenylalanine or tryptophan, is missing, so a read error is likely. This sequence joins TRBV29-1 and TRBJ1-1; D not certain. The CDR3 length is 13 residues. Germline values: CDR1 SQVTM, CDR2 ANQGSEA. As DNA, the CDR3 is TGCAGTCCTCGGGAGGACCAGAACACTGAAGCTTTCCTT. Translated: CSPREDQNTEAFL.

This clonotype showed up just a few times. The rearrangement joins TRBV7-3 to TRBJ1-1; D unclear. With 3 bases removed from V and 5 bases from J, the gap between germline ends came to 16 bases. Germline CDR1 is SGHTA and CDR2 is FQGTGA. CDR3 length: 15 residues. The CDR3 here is CASSLASTGRTEAFF. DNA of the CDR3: TGTGCCAGCAGCTTGGCCTCGACGGGTAGGACTGAAGCTTTCTTT.

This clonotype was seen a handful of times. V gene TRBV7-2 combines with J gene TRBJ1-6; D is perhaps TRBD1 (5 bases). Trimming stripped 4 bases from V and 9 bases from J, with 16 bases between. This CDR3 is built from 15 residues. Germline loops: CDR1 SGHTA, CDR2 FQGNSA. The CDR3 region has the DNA TGTGCCAGCAGCTACCAGGGCGTTAAGGGTTCACCCCTCCACTTT. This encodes CASSYQGVKGSPLHF.

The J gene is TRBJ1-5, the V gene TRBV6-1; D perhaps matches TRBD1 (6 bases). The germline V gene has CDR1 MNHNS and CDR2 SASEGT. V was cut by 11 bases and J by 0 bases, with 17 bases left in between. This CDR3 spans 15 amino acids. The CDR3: CAASKGGNSNQPQHF. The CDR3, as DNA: TGTGCCGCCAGTAAAGGGGGAAATAGCAATCAGCCCCAGCATTTT.